Only one count was recorded for the clone carrying this TCR beta chain. Within the sample, other DNA sequences also encode this same CDR3. Between the trimmed V and J ends, which lost 5 bases and 2 bases, there was a span of 13 bases. The CDR3 has 14 residues. CDR1 LGHDT and CDR2 YNNKEL come from the germline V gene (reference sequence). The data stem from a study of blood T cell repertoires in COVID-19. The repertoire was sequenced with immunoSEQ multiplex PCR; TCRdb's copy has only in-frame clones and lacks some. The table lists around 45,000 clones, 80% to 90% of them singletons. This rearrangement joins TRBV3-1 (or the pseudogene TRBV3-2) to TRBJ2-7; tentatively, D is TRBD1 (5 bases). Sequencing input: peripheral blood. The TCR was taken from a human donor in a cohort sampled during active COVID-19. The CDR3 nucleotides read TGTGCCAGCAGCTTAAGACAGAGAACCTACGAGCAGTACTTC. It encodes CASSLRQRTYEQYF.